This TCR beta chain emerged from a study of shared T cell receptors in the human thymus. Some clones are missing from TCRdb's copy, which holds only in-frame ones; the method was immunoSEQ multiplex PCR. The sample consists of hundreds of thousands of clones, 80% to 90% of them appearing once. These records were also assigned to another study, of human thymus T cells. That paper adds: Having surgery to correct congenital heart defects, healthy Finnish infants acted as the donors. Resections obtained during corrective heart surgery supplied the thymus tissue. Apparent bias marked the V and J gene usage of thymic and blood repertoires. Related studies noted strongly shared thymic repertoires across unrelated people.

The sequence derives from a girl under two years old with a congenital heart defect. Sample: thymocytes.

CDR3 coding DNA: TGTGCCAGCAGTGAAGACAGGCCCCCCGAAGATACGCAGTATTTT. It translates to CASSEDRPPEDTQYF. The V and J genes are TRBV2 and TRBJ2-3, with a tentative D call TRBD1 (5 bases). Trimming pared 1 base from V and 5 bases from J, leaving 13 bases between. The germline V gene encodes CDR1 SNHLY and CDR2 FYNNEI. The CDR3 spans 15 residues. The full variable domain, rest sourced from reference TRBV2 and TRBJ2-3, is EPEVTQTPSHQVTQMGQEVILRCVPISNHLYFYWYRQILGQKVEFLVSFYNNEISEKSEIFDDQFSVERPDGSNFTLKIRSTKLEDSAMYFCASSEDRPPEDTQYFGPGTRLTVL.